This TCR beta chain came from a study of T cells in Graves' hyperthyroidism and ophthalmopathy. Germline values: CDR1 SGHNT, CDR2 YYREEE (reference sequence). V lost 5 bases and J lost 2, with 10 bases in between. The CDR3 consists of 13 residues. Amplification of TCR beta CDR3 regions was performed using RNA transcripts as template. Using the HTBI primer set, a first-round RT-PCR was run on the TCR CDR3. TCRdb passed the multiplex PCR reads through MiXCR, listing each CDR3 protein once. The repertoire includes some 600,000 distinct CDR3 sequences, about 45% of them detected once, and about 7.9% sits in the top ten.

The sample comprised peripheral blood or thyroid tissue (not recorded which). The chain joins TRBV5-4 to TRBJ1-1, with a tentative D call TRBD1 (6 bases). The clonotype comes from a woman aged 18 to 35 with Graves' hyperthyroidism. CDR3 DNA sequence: TGTGCCAGCAGAACAGGGAGTAACACTGAAGCTTTCTTT. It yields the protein CASRTGSNTEAFF.